Included here is one T cell receptor (beta chain) sequence, with context. Germline CDR1 LNHDA, CDR2 SQIVND (reference sequence). Trimming took 6 bases from V and 2 from J, leaving 14 bases between them. The CDR3 spans 14 residues. This sample is drawn from a study of blood T cell repertoires in COVID-19. Overall study: Specimens from acute and convalescent COVID-19 originated in the United States, Italy and Spain. In each case, the material was cDNA or gDNA derived from T cells, B-cell-depleted T cells, or PBMCs.

Assay used: immunoSEQ multiplex PCR; TCRdb lists only in-frame clones, some missing. Among roughly 140,000 clones listed, almost 90% were seen once. V is TRBV19 and J is TRBJ2-7, with a possible D match to TRBD1 (5 bases). The sequenced sample consisted of peripheral blood. This clonotype originated in a human donor in a cohort sampled during active COVID-19. CDR3 nucleotide sequence: TGTGCCAGTAGACGAGGACACCCGGCCTACGAGCAGTACTTC. This gives the protein CASRRGHPAYEQYF.